This is a list of T cell receptor beta chains from one sample in a study of siplizumab effects on memory and regulatory T cells. Data came from immunoSEQ multiplex PCR; TCRdb stores just in-frame clones and leaves some out. Among about 50,000 clones listed, over 90% were seen once. The sample consisted of CD8+ T cells sorted from blood. All receptors derive from a human donor in good health. The CDR3 runs from the conserved cysteine through the conserved F or W. A D gene is named only where the DNA matches it firmly.

j_call d_call v_call cdr3_aa cdr3_nt
TRBJ2-2 - TRBV11-2 CASSSKLERRLNTGELFF TGTGCCAGCAGCTCTAAATTGGAACGTCGGTTAAACACCGGGGAGCTGTTTTTT
TRBJ2-3 TRBD2 TRBV13 CASSYGLAGGPGDTQYF TGTGCCAGCAGCTACGGACTAGCGGGAGGGCCGGGAGATACGCAGTATTTT
TRBJ2-5 - TRBV4-1 CASSRGTGGYETQYF TGCGCCAGCAGCCGGGGGACCGGAGGGTACGAGACCCAGTACTTC
TRBJ2-7 TRBD2 TRBV9 CASSGSSGTYEQYF TGTGCCAGCAGCGGATCAAGCGGGACCTACGAGCAGTACTTC
TRBJ1-1 - TRBV13 CASSSGHGWGTKNTEAFF TGTGCCAGCAGCTCTGGACATGGATGGGGGACAAAGAACACTGAAGCTTTCTTT
TRBJ2-2 - TRBV30 CAWSVGGVNTGELFF TGTGCCTGGAGTGTAGGAGGGGTAAACACCGGGGAGCTGTTTTTT
TRBJ2-3 TRBD1 TRBV7-9 CAFPEQGQDEDTQYF TGTGCCTTTCCGGAACAGGGGCAGGATGAAGATACGCAGTATTTT
TRBJ1-1 - TRBV9 CASSGGRAEAFF TGTGCCAGCAGCGGGGGGCGCGCTGAAGCTTTCTTT
TRBJ2-7 - TRBV4-2 CASSPLEGPSYEQYF TGTGCCAGCAGCCCCCTCGAAGGGCCCTCCTACGAGCAGTACTTC
TRBJ2-7 - TRBV11-2 CASTSGGRYEQYF TGTGCCAGCACCTCTGGGGGACGATACGAGCAGTACTTC